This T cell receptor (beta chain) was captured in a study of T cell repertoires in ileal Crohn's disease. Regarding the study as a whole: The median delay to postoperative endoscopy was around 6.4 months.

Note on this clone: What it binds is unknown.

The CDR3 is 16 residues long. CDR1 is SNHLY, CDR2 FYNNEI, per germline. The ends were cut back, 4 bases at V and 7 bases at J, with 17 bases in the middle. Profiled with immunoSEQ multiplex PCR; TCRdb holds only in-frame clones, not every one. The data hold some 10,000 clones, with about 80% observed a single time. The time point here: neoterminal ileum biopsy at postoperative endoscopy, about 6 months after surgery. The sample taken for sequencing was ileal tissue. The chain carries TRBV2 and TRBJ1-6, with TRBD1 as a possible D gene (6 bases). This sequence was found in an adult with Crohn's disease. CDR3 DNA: TGTGCCAGCAGTGGTTCAATGGGGGCAGGCAATTCACCCCTCCACTTT. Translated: CASSGSMGAGNSPLHF.